These T cell receptor beta chains were read from a single sample in a study of shared clonotypes between healthy human individuals. Libraries were prepared by immunoSEQ multiplex PCR; TCRdb keeps only in-frame clonotypes and omits some of them. The sample shows some 580,000 clones, 95% to 98% of them seen only once. Input material: naive CD4+ T cells sorted from blood. The receptor source for this set is a woman aged 25 to 39 in good health. CDR3s include the opening cysteine and the closing phenylalanine or tryptophan. A D gene is named only where the DNA matches it firmly. Rows give clone size only sometimes, using once, few, many, or a class for an expanded clone.

v_gene: TRBV28; abundance: .; j_gene: TRBJ2-3; d_gene: .; CDR3nt: TGTGCCAGCAGTTTCGGAGCAACAGATACGCAGTATTTT; CDR3aa: CASSFGATDTQYF
v_gene: TRBV28; abundance: .; j_gene: TRBJ1-5; d_gene: TRBD1; CDR3nt: TGTGCCAGCAGCTCGACAGGGGAGGGCAATCAGCCCCAGCATTTT; CDR3aa: CASSSTGEGNQPQHF
v_gene: TRBV28; abundance: .; j_gene: TRBJ1-2; d_gene: .; CDR3nt: TGTGCCAGCAGTTTCTCGGCGCAGGAGATTCACTATGGCTACACCTTC; CDR3aa: CASSFSAQEIHYGYTF
v_gene: TRBV5-1; abundance: once; j_gene: TRBJ2-7; d_gene: .; CDR3nt: TGCGCCAGCAGCTTACAGGGAACGTACGAGCAGTACTTC; CDR3aa: CASSLQGTYEQYF
v_gene: TRBV28; abundance: .; j_gene: TRBJ1-5; d_gene: .; CDR3nt: TGTGCCAGCAGTTCGCTATCGGGGGGCTATAGCAATCAGCCCCAGCATTTT; CDR3aa: CASSSLSGGYSNQPQHF
v_gene: TRBV19; abundance: .; j_gene: TRBJ2-1; d_gene: TRBD1; CDR3nt: TGTGCCAGTAGTATGGGACAGACTTACAATGAGCAGTTCTTC; CDR3aa: CASSMGQTYNEQFF
v_gene: TRBV5-6; abundance: once; j_gene: TRBJ2-3; d_gene: .; CDR3nt: TGTGCCAGCGCCAGGTTGGGGATCGCATCGGATACGCAGTATTTT; CDR3aa: CASARLGIASDTQYF
v_gene: TRBV10-3; abundance: .; j_gene: TRBJ2-7; d_gene: TRBD1; CDR3nt: TGTGCCATCAGTGAGTCGACAGGGGTGAACTTCTACGAGCAGTACTTC; CDR3aa: CAISESTGVNFYEQYF
v_gene: TRBV19; abundance: .; j_gene: TRBJ2-6; d_gene: .; CDR3nt: TGTGCCAGTAGCCCACGGGGCTCTGGGGCCAACGTCCTGACTTTC; CDR3aa: CASSPRGSGANVLTF
v_gene: TRBV7-8; abundance: .; j_gene: TRBJ1-5; d_gene: TRBD1; CDR3nt: TGTGCCAGCAGCTTAGGACAGGGAGGGAGTCAGCCCCAGCATTTT; CDR3aa: CASSLGQGGSQPQHF
v_gene: TRBV5-1; abundance: .; j_gene: TRBJ1-5; d_gene: .; CDR3nt: TGCGCCAGCAGCCTCGCGGGGGGCCTAAATCAGCCCCAGCATTTT; CDR3aa: CASSLAGGLNQPQHF
v_gene: TRBV14; abundance: .; j_gene: TRBJ2-7; d_gene: TRBD2; CDR3nt: TGTGCCAGCAAAAAGCGGGGAACCTACGAGCAGTACTTC; CDR3aa: CASKKRGTYEQYF
v_gene: TRBV6-5; abundance: .; j_gene: TRBJ1-4; d_gene: .; CDR3nt: TGTGCCAGCAGCCAAGGGGATCTCAATGAAAAACTGTTTTTT; CDR3aa: CASSQGDLNEKLFF
v_gene: TRBV5-1; abundance: once; j_gene: TRBJ2-7; d_gene: .; CDR3nt: TGCGCCAGCAGCTTGGTTGCGGGTACCTACGAGCAGTACTTC; CDR3aa: CASSLVAGTYEQYF
v_gene: TRBV5-6; abundance: .; j_gene: TRBJ2-7; d_gene: TRBD2; CDR3nt: TGTGCCAGCAGCCAAAGGACTAGCGGGAGGGCGCTGGGTGAGCAGTACTTC; CDR3aa: CASSQRTSGRALGEQYF
v_gene: TRBV6-5; abundance: .; j_gene: TRBJ2-7; d_gene: .; CDR3nt: TGTGCCAGCAGTTACGGAGAGCCCCGCTCCTACGAGCAGTACTTC; CDR3aa: CASSYGEPRSYEQYF
v_gene: TRBV7-7; abundance: .; j_gene: TRBJ2-5; d_gene: TRBD1; CDR3nt: TGTGCCAGCAGCGGGGGACAGGGGAGGCAAGAGACCCAGTACTTC; CDR3aa: CASSGGQGRQETQYF
v_gene: TRBV28; abundance: .; j_gene: TRBJ1-5; d_gene: .; CDR3nt: TGTGCCAGCAGCCCGGGACTTTCACCCCAGCATTTT; CDR3aa: CASSPGLSPQHF
v_gene: TRBV19; abundance: .; j_gene: TRBJ1-5; d_gene: TRBD1; CDR3nt: TGTGCCAGTAGTACGACGGGACAGAGTAATCAGCCCCAGCATTTT; CDR3aa: CASSTTGQSNQPQHF
v_gene: TRBV6-6; abundance: .; j_gene: TRBJ2-1; d_gene: TRBD2; CDR3nt: TGTGCCAGCAGACCGGGACTAGCGTATGAGCAGTTCTTC; CDR3aa: CASRPGLAYEQFF
v_gene: TRBV5-1; abundance: .; j_gene: TRBJ1-1; d_gene: .; CDR3nt: TGCGCCAGCAGCTTGGAGGACAGAGGTGAAGCTTTCTTT; CDR3aa: CASSLEDRGEAFF
v_gene: TRBV28; abundance: .; j_gene: TRBJ1-5; d_gene: .; CDR3nt: TGTGCCAGCAGTTTACCCCTGCAAGATAGCAATCAGCCCCAGCATTTT; CDR3aa: CASSLPLQDSNQPQHF
v_gene: TRBV6-1; abundance: .; j_gene: TRBJ1-2; d_gene: TRBD1; CDR3nt: TGTGCCAGCAGTGCATCCGGGACAGGGGGCAACTATGGCTACACCTTC; CDR3aa: CASSASGTGGNYGYTF
v_gene: TRBV27; abundance: .; j_gene: TRBJ1-6; d_gene: .; CDR3nt: TGTGCCAGCAGGAGGGGAGGCTATAATTCACCCCTCCACTTT; CDR3aa: CASRRGGYNSPLHF
v_gene: TRBV21-1; abundance: .; j_gene: TRBJ2-7; d_gene: .; CDR3nt: TGTGCCAGCACCATTTTCGGGACAGGGCGGGCCGAGCAGTACTTC; CDR3aa: CASTIFGTGRAEQYF
v_gene: TRBV6-5; abundance: .; j_gene: TRBJ1-2; d_gene: .; CDR3nt: TGTGCCAGCAGTTACTCGCCAGATGGGTACTATGGCTACACCTTC; CDR3aa: CASSYSPDGYYGYTF
v_gene: TRBV25-1; abundance: .; j_gene: TRBJ2-1; d_gene: TRBD1; CDR3nt: TGTGCCAGCAGTGAATACAGACAGGGGGCTATCGATGAGCAGTTCTTC; CDR3aa: CASSEYRQGAIDEQFF
v_gene: TRBV6-5; abundance: .; j_gene: TRBJ1-1; d_gene: .; CDR3nt: TGTGCCAGCAGTTACGGGCAGGCGAACACTGAAGCTTTCTTT; CDR3aa: CASSYGQANTEAFF
v_gene: TRBV6-5; abundance: once; j_gene: TRBJ1-1; d_gene: .; CDR3nt: TGTGCCAGCAGTTACTTCCCATCAGGGGACACTGAAGCTTTCTTT; CDR3aa: CASSYFPSGDTEAFF
v_gene: TRBV18; abundance: .; j_gene: TRBJ2-7; d_gene: TRBD2; CDR3nt: TGTGCCAGCTCACCAAAGCGGGAGTCCCACGAGCAGTACTTC; CDR3aa: CASSPKRESHEQYF
v_gene: TRBV27; abundance: .; j_gene: TRBJ1-2; d_gene: .; CDR3nt: TGTGCCAGCAGGGGCACAGGGATCTATGGCTACACCTTC; CDR3aa: CASRGTGIYGYTF